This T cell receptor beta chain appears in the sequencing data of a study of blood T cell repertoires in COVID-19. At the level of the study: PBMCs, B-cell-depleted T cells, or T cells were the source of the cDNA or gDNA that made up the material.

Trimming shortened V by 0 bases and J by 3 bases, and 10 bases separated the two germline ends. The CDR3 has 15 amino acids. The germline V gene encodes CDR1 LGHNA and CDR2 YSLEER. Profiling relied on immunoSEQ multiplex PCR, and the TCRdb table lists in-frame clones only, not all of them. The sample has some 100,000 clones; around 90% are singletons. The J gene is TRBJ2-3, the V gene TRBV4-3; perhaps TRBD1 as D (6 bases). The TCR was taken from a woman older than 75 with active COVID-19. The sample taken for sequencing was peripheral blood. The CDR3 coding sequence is TGCGCCAGCAGCCAAGATATAGGGGGAACAGATACGCAGTATTTT. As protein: CASSQDIGGTDTQYF.